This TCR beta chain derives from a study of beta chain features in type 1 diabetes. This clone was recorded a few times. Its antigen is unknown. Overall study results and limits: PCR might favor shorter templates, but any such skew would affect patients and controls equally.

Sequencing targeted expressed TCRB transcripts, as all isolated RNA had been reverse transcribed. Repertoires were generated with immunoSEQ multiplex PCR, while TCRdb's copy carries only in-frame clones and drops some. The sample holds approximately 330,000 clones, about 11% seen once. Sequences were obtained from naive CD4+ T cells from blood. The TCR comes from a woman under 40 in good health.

The CDR3 reads CASSLGGPEAFF. The CDR3 DNA reads TGCGCCAGCAGCTTGGGAGGGCCTGAAGCTTTCTTT. The V gene is TRBV5-1, the J gene TRBJ1-1; D ambiguous. Germline V gives CDR1 SGHRS, CDR2 YFSETQ. The CDR3 has 12 amino acids. Between the trimmed V and J ends, which lost 0 bases and 6 bases, there was a span of 6 bases.